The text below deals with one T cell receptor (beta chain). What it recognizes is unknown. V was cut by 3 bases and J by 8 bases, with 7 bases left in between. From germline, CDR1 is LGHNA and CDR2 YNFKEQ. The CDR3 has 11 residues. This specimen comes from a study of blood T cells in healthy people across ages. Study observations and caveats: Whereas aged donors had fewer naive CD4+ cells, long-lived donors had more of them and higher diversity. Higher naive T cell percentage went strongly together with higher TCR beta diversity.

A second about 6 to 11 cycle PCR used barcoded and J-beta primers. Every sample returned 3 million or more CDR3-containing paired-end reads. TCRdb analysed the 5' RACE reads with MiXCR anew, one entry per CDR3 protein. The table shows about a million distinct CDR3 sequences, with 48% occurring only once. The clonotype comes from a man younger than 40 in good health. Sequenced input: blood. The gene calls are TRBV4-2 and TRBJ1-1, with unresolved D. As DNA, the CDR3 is TGTGCCAGCAGCCATTCCTTCGAAGCTTTCTTT. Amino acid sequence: CASSHSFEAFF.